This T cell receptor (beta chain) was profiled in a study of post-analysis software for immune sequencing data. As for the study in general: Recorded subtypes: relapsing-remitting, secondary progressive, progressive-relapsing; some patients unannotated.

Study-wide findings and caveats: Strong co-clustering by F measure was evident for samples that had been prepared in the same batch. There were five or six TRBV segments more frequent in patients than controls, and TRBV5-6, TRBV5-1 and TRBV20-1 were among them. Controls' normalized Chao1 diversity significantly exceeded that of multiple sclerosis patients.

Germline V CDR1 and CDR2: WSHSY, SAAADI. The V segment lost 2 bases and the J segment 6 bases; nucleotides outside the gene matches: 5. This CDR3 contains 15 residues. This clonotype was observed a few times. No antigen is known for it. TCR beta cDNA libraries had unique molecular identifiers. There were roughly 0.9 to 10 million T cells, and roughly 0.5 million cDNA molecules came from them. TCRdb recomputed calls from the PCR reads with MiXCR, one row per CDR3 protein. The profile shows approximately 770,000 distinct CDR3 sequences, 46% of them singletons. The sequenced sample was blood. This receptor was taken from a girl under 18 with multiple sclerosis. The V gene is TRBV10-2, the J gene TRBJ2-3; TRBD1 aligns across 10 bases. The CDR3 DNA is TGCGCCAGCAGTGAGCCGACAGGGGGCGAGGATACGCAGTATTTT. This translates into CASSEPTGGEDTQYF.